The clone carrying this T cell receptor (beta chain) appeared once. Here immunoSEQ multiplex PCR was the method, and the copy in TCRdb shows in-frame clones only, minus some. The data contain 150,000 to 200,000 clones, just over 90% of them singletons. Trimming took off 4 bases at V and 0 bases at J, with 13 bases between the two ends. Germline CDR1 and CDR2: SGHDT and YYEEEE. This CDR3 contains 15 residues. The sample belongs to a study of control samples from healthy donors and cancer patients. The clonotype comes from a young man in good health. Sequenced: blood. V gene TRBV5-6 combines with J gene TRBJ1-1; a possible D gene is TRBD1 (6 bases). In nucleotides, the CDR3 is TGTGCCAGCAGCCCAAGGACAGTTATGAACACTGAAGCTTTCTTT. Amino acid sequence: CASSPRTVMNTEAFF.